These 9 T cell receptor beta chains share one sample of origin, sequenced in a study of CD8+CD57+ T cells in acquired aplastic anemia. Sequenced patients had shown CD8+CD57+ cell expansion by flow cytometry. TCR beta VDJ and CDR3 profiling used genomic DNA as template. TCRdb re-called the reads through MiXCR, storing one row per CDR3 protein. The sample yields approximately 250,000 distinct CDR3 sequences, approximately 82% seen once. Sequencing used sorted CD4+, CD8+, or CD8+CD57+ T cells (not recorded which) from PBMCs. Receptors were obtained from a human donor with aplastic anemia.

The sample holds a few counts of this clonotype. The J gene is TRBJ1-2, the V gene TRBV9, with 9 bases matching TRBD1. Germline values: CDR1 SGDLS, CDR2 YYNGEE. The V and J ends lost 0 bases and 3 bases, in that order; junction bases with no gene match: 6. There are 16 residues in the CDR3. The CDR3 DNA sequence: TGTGCCAGCAGCGTAGAGGACAGGGGCTTGGACTATGGCTACACCTTC. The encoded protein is CASSVEDRGLDYGYTF.

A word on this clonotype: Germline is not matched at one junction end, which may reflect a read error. The CDR3 reads CASSVGGGWVYAYTF. CDR3 bases: TGTGCCAGCAGCGTCGGCGGGGGCTGGGTCTATGCCTACACCTTC. The V gene is TRBV9, the J gene TRBJ1-2; the D gene is possibly TRBD1 (6 bases). CDR1 is SGDLS and CDR2 is YYNGEE in the germline V gene. There are 15 residues in the CDR3.

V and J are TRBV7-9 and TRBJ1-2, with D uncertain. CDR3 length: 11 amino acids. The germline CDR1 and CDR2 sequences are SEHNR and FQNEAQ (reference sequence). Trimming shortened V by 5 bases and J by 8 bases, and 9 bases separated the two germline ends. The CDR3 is CASSRDEGYTF. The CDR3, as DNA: TGTGCCAGCAGCCGCGACGAGGGCTACACCTTC. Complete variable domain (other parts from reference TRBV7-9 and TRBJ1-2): DTGVSQNPRHKITKRGQNVTFRCDPISEHNRLYWYRQTLGQGPEFLTYFQNEAQLEKSRLLSDRFSAERPKGSFSTLEIQRTEQGDSAMYLCASSRDEGYTFGSGTRLTVV.

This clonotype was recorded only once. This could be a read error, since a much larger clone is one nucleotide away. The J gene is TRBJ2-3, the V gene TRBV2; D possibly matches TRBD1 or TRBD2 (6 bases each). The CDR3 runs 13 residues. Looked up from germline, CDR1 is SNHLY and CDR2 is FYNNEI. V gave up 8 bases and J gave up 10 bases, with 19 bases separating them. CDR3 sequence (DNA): TGTGCCAGCTGGGCCGGGGGCACCGATGCGCAGTATTTT. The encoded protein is CASWAGGTDAQYF. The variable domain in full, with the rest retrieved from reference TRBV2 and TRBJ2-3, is EPEVTQTPSHQVTQMGQEVILRCVPISNHLYFYWYRQILGQKVEFLVSFYNNEISEKSEIFDDQFSVERPDGSNFTLKIRSTKLEDSAMYFCASWAGGTDAQYFGPGTRLTVL.

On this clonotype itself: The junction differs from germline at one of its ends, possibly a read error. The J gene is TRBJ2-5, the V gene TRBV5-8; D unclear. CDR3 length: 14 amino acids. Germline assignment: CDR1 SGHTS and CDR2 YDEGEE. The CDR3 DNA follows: TGTGCCACCAGCAGATTCAAGGATCAAGAGACCCAGTACTTC. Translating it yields CATSRFKDQETQYF. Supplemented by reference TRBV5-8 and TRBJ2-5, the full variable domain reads EAGVTQSPTHLIKTRGQQATLRCSPISGHTSVYWYQQALGLGLQFLLWYDEGEERNRGNFPPRFSGRQFPNYSSELNVNALELEDSALYLCATSRFKDQETQYFGPGTRLLVL.

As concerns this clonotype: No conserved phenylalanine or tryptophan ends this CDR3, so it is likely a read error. The CDR3 region is CASSDGGTERQYL. CDR3 nucleotide sequence: TGTGCCAGCAGCGATGGGGGCACAGAGAGGCAGTATTTG. This chain joins TRBV7-9 and TRBJ2-3; perhaps TRBD1 as D (6 bases). CDR3 length equals 13 residues. Germline CDR1 is SEHNR and CDR2 is FQNEAQ (reference sequence). V shed 5 bases and J shed 11 bases, with 17 bases lying between them.

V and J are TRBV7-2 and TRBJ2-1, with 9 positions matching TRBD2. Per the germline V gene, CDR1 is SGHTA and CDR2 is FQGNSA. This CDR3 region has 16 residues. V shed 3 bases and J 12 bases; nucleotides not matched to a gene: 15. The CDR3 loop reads CASSFQRGGGAVSQFF. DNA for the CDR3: TGTGCCAGCAGCTTTCAAAGAGGCGGGGGGGCCGTTTCGCAGTTCTTC.

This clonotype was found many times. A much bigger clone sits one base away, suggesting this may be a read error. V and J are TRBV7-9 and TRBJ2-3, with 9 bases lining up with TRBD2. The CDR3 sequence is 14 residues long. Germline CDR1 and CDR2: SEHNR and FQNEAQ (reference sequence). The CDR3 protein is CASSFQRSGGSEEF. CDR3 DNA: TGTGCCAGCAGCTTTCAAAGAAGCGGGGGGAGCGAGGAGTTT.

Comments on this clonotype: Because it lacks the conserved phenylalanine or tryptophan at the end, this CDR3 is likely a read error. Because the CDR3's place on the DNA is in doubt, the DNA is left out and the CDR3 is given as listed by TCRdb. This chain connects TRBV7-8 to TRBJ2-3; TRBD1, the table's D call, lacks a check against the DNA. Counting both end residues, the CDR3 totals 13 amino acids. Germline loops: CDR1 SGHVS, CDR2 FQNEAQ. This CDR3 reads CASGDGGADTEQY.